This T cell receptor beta chain came from a study of blood T cells in healthy people across ages. There are a few counts of this clonotype. Germline assignment: CDR1 SGHNT and CDR2 YYREEE (reference sequence). The CDR3 is 17 amino acids. J lost 5 bases, V lost 1 base, and 10 bases had no gene match. A sample-barcoded 5' primer and a J-beta primer mix were used in a second PCR of about 6 to 12 cycles. MiXCR was run by TCRdb on the 5' RACE reads, yielding one entry per CDR3 protein. In the table there are 1.5 million to 2 million distinct CDR3 sequences, roughly 27% of which are singletons. The sequence was obtained from a woman aged 25 to 45 in good health. The chain couples TRBV5-4 to TRBJ2-7, with 12 nucleotides matching TRBD1. The sequenced sample was blood. The CDR3 nucleotides read TGTGCCAGCAGCTTGTCGATAGCGGGACAGGGGGCCAACGAGCAGTACTTC. Translating it yields CASSLSIAGQGANEQYF.